This entry is about one TCR beta chain. Its antigen is unidentified. Losses at the gene ends were 6 bases for V and 5 bases for J; bases not matched to a gene: 9. This CDR3 is 14 amino acids long. The V gene's germline CDR1 is KGHSH and CDR2 LQKENI. The data were taken from a study of lymphopenia after photon versus proton radiotherapy. Produced via immunoSEQ multiplex PCR; TCRdb's table is partial and in-frame only. The profile shows around 70,000 clones, approximately 90% of them singletons. Study-wide results and limits: Proton therapy kept repertoires fairly stable, unlike photons, which gained effector/memory cells.

The clonotype was recovered from a woman between 70 and 85 years old with pancreatic cancer. The sample consisted of peripheral blood, taken from a patient treated with photon-based radiotherapy. The chain uses TRBV18 and TRBJ2-7, with 8 bases aligning to TRBD1. For the CDR3, the DNA is TGTGCCAGCTCGCCCGGACAGGGTAGCAACGAGCAGTACTTC. Protein product: CASSPGQGSNEQYF.